This TCR beta chain is drawn from a study of cytomegalovirus exposure and HLA in healthy donors (dated by TCRdb to 2017 to 2019). With regard to the full study: According to an earlier analysis of 587 of the donors, 150 million to 200 million T cells yielded 120 million or so unique TCR beta sequences and 276 Gb of sequence data. An early release covering about 600 HLA-typed donors comprised roughly 300 gigabases of sequencing data and tens of millions of unique TCR sequences. Of the 350 to 450 genotyped donors, 65% to 90% fell in the genetic ancestry cluster associated with self-reported Caucasian donors. The study aimed to test whether cataloging public T cell receptors could reveal signatures of past pathogen exposure. The T cell repertoires of 666 subjects were profiled by immunosequencing and related to cytomegalovirus serostatus. Besides the first cohort of roughly 660 subjects, a separate validation cohort made up of 120 different subjects was used. The study combined high-throughput TCR immunosequencing, statistical association of individual TCRs with disease status, and machine learning to predict cytomegalovirus infection status. In a later analysis, previously published TCR beta repertoires from about 670 donors were re-analyzed and high-resolution HLA genotyping was added so that TCR occurrence patterns could be studied. Rather than drawing on any new phenotypic data, the later analysis identified candidate immune exposures from TCR beta sequences and the way those sequences occurred across donors. In an earlier analysis of 550 to 700 of the donors, high-throughput TCR beta sequencing was used to judge whether each TCR beta V gene segment behaved as functional or pseudogenic. Alongside the repertoire data, information on donor age, sex, ethnicity and CMV serostatus was compiled. Genome-wide SNP genotypes for about three fifths of the roughly 670 donors were used in a later genetic analysis, which treated that subset as a discovery cohort. All discovery cohort repertoires had been generated on a single sequencing platform. Both class I and class II loci were covered by HLA typing, at four-digit resolution. Typing coverage varied by locus: roughly 629-640 donors for A, B, C, DRB1 and DQB1; approximately 560 for DQA1; 600 to 610 for DPA1; roughly 450 for DPB1. Because of strong linkage in the cohort, roughly five DR-DQ haplotypes were treated as single units for association and clustering. Among under 450 genotyped donors of the cohort, an average of around 240,000 unique TCR beta nucleotide sequences were sequenced per donor, around 18% of them non-productive.

CDR1 and CDR2 are read off the germline V gene as MDHEN and SYDVKM. V and J are truncated by 3 bases and 2 bases respectively, leaving an intervening sequence of 13 bases. The CDR3 spans 15 residues, from the cysteine through the phenylalanine. Only CDR3 DNA remains: 45 bases, in frame from the first base. The cohort comprised hundreds of healthy bone marrow donors. At the time of sampling, all cohort members were nominally healthy, though unrecorded immune exposures were likely present. The donor was CMV seronegative and belonged to the group of 350 to 400 seronegative cohort members. Every donor gave a peripheral blood sample, and the peripheral blood mononuclear cells from that sample were used for TCR beta sequencing. Genomic DNA was extracted from the blood cell samples with the Qiagen DNeasy Blood Extraction Kit. Study-wide findings and limitations: Linkage disequilibrium might explain the correlated functional status among segregating V segments, but an unknown experimental factor could not be ruled out. Some IMGT-functional V segments, including TRBV6-2 and TRBV6-3, could not be told apart with the 87-base-pair reads, so those segments were excluded. A group of highly shared sequence variants was considered likely to be a technical artifact of the sequencing pipeline. According to a later analysis, parvovirus B19, influenza, CMV and Epstein-Barr virus appeared linked to several top co-occurrence clusters. The authors suggested that the approach could potentially be generalized to other disease states and immunological phenotypes. The classifier was reported to diagnose cytomegalovirus status with high specificity and sensitivity in both the original cohort and the validation cohort. A later genetic analysis associated a missense DCLRE1C variant with V-gene and J-gene trimming of TCR beta chains, and an independent cohort replicated the association. The earlier analysis of approximately 590 of the donors excluded approximately 15 rarely observed V segments, including chromosome 9 orphons, because counts were too low. In a later analysis, HLA-associated TCR beta chains showed more clonal expansion and lower generation probabilities than non-associated chains that were equally common. Sequencing depth was assumed to be roughly uniform across donors in the presence/absence analyses, though that assumption may not hold. A later analysis associated approximately 17,000 TCR beta sequences with specific HLA alleles at a false discovery rate of 0.05. According to a later analysis, most CMV-associated TCR beta chains appeared to be HLA-restricted, and the HLA associations seemed to be driven largely by CMV exposure. A few of the identified cytomegalovirus-associated TCR beta chains were confirmed in vitro to be specific for cytomegalovirus antigens. A further reported finding was that TCR beta sequences accurately predicted the HLA-A and HLA-B alleles for most subjects in the first cohort. Most TCR sequences were seen in very few donors, while some public TCRs were found in many individuals. Broadly in line with IMGT annotations, most TCR beta V segments showed up in productive rearrangements about 87% or about 30% of the time in an earlier analysis of approximately 640 of the donors. For the cohort, immune exposure information was limited to CMV serostatus. Because some donors lacked HLA typing at each locus, the association tests relied only on the typed subset. Strong co-occurrence of HLA alleles, especially DR and DQ, made assigning TCR associations to individual alleles difficult. In a later genetic analysis, fewer N-insertions in productive TCRs were reported among donors in an Asian-associated ancestry cluster than the roughly 700-donor mean. The cohort was sequenced for TCR beta chains only, and without alpha or paired-chain data the features that could be detected were limited. The study listed over 150 TCR beta chains as associated with cytomegalovirus. A later analysis found that TCR association rates varied across HLA loci, with DRB1 alleles showing the most associated TCRs and HLA-C alleles the fewest.

With respect to this clone: Its antigen specificity is not known.

Library preparation employed the immunoSEQ multiplex PCR assay. For the multiplex PCR, a mixture combining 60 forward primers for TCR Vbeta segments and 13 reverse primers for TCR Jbeta segments was used. A multiplex PCR assay on genomic DNA amplified the CDR3 region of rearranged TCR beta genes. Amplified TCR beta libraries were sequenced as 87-base-pair reads on the Illumina HiSeq System. For the original study's pipeline: Across the 640 or so repertoires, a later analysis counted 80 million or so unique TCR beta chains, some 11 million of which were shared by at least two donors. Raw reads were error-corrected and collapsed into unique sequences by a nearest-neighbor algorithm in which closely related sequences were merged to remove PCR and sequencing errors. Alignment of CDR3 sequences to IMGT reference sequences was used to assign V, D and J gene segments. For a sequence to be retained, a match of at least six nucleotides to both a V gene segment and a J gene segment was required. A rearrangement was called productive if the CDR3 had no stop codons and remained in frame with V and J, and every other rearrangement was called non-productive. Following IMGT convention, CDR3 was defined as the stretch from the second conserved V-encoded cysteine up to the conserved J-encoded phenylalanine. Sequences without an unambiguous match to a single V gene segment were excluded from the earlier analysis of about 630 of the donors. An earlier analysis of approximately 590 of the donors classified V segments as functional when productive rearrangements were above 56.7% and as segregating when the standard deviation between donors was above 5%. To diagnose cytomegalovirus status from the catalog of TCR beta chain sequences, a statistical classification framework was built. In a later analysis, V and J genes were assigned by comparing TCR nucleotide sequences against IMGT/GENE-DB human TR gene sequences. A later analysis assigned CDR3 sequences and most-parsimonious VDJ recombination scenarios with the TCRdist pipeline. In a later analysis, each TCR beta chain was defined by its CDR3 amino acid sequence together with its V-gene family, and reads lacking a unique V-gene family were excluded. As a way to deal with suspected cross-contamination and a sequencing artifact, a later analysis dropped roughly 620 nucleotide sequences that were highly shared and had low generation probability. In a later analysis, a clonal expansion index was calculated for each public chain from normalized within-repertoire ranks of inferred template counts. A later analysis computed generation probabilities with a VDJ recombination model fitted to out-of-frame rearrangements, and checked the results against IGoR. A later analysis scored TCR-TCR, TCR-HLA and TCR-CMV co-occurrence with hypergeometric tests, applying a repertoire-size bias correction to TCR pairs. False discovery rates were estimated in a later analysis by permuting HLA or CMV assignments 20 times. In a later analysis, co-occurring TCRs were grouped using DBSCAN, with TCRdist sequence similarity added in when clustering inside HLA-allele-positive subsets. Repertoires with fewer than 30,000 or more than 120,000 public chains, plus five repertoires with anomalous nucleotide sharing, were excluded from co-occurrence clustering. TCRdb provides this immuneACCESS table in a form limited to in-frame rearrangements. Some clones are lacking; in checked studies, under half of them reflect an unresolved V gene, and why the rest are absent is not known. V and J calls and clone size are copied from that table; D and trimming were computed from the DNA. This sample's records show 150,000 to 200,000 clones. Roughly 6.7% of the sample rests with the top ten.

The sequenced sample consisted of PBMCs. The origin of this receptor is a man aged 25 to 40 in good health and CMV-seronegative. The rearranged chain carries TRBV28 and TRBJ2-5; 6 matching bases give a weak D call of TRBD2. This receptor carries the CDR3 CASSLGDSRQETQYF. The nucleotides are TGTGCCAGCAGTTTGGGGGACTCGCGGCAAGAGACCCAGTACTTC. When the CDR3 is completed using the reference TRBV28 and TRBJ2-5 genes on either side, the full variable domain is DVKVTQSSRYLVKRTGEKVFLECVQDMDHENMFWYRQDPGLGLRLIYFSYDVKMKEKGDIPEGYSVSREKKERFSLILESASTNQTSMYLCASSLGDSRQETQYFGPGTRLLVL.